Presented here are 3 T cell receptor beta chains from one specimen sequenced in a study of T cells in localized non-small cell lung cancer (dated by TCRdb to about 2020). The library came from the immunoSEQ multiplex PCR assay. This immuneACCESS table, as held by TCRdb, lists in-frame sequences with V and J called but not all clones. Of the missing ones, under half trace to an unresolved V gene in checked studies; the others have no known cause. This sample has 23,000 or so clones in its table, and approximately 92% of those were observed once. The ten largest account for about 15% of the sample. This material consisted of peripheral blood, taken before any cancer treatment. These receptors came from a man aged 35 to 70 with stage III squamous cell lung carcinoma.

CDR3 bases: TGTGCCAGCAGCTTACCGGGACAGGGATCATATGGCTACACCTTC. This encodes CASSLPGQGSYGYTF. The chain employs TRBV5-4 and TRBJ1-2; 9 positions agree with TRBD1. The ends lost 2 bases at V and 5 bases at J; junction bases unmatched: 7. The germline gives CDR1 SGHNT, CDR2 YYREEE (reference sequence). This CDR3 region has 15 residues.

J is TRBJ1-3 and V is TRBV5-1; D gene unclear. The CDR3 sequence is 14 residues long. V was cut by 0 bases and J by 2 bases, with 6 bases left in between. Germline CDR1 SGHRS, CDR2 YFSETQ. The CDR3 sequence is CASSLAGTGNTIYF. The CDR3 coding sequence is TGCGCCAGCAGCTTGGCGGGTACTGGAAACACCATATATTTT.

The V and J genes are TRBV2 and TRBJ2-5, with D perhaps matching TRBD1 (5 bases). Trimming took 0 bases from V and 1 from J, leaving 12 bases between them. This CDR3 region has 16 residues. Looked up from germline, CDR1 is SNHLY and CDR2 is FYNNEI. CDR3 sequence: CASSEALQDGQETQYF. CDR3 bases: TGTGCCAGCAGTGAAGCGCTACAGGACGGCCAAGAGACCCAGTACTTC.